This entry concerns a single T cell receptor beta chain. The antigen is unknown. Each bulk PBMC sample had approximately 0.35 ug DNA loaded. The repertoire was sequenced with immunoSEQ multiplex PCR; TCRdb's copy has only in-frame clones and lacks some. The table includes 9,500 to 14,000 clones, approximately 90% detected once. Time point given: week 3, after first cycle of checkpoint inhibitor. The data were taken from a study of blood T cell dynamics during melanoma immunotherapy. Whole-study findings and limits: Unlike progressors, later disease-control patients had W3 repertoires gaining clonality or diversity. The study could not tell melanoma-specific clones from general immune activation.

CDR1 and CDR2 (germline): SQVTM, ANQGSEA. The CDR3 spans 12 residues. The chain couples TRBV29-1 to TRBJ2-1, with D possibly being TRBD2 (5 bases). Sequenced here: blood, sampled from a patient treated with checkpoint blockade. This receptor was obtained from a human donor with melanoma. The CDR3 loop is CRVGESYNEQFF. The CDR3 DNA is TGCAGGGTGGGAGAAAGCTACAATGAGCAGTTCTTC.